The 11 T cell receptor beta chains presented below share a single source sample, sequenced in a study of T cells in localized non-small cell lung cancer. Clones were read by immunoSEQ multiplex PCR, and TCRdb kept only the in-frame ones, dropping some. The sample has 30,000 to 40,000 clones, almost 90% seen once. The sequencing here drew on peripheral blood, taken before any cancer treatment. The receptors derive from a man aged 35 to 69 with stage I lung adenocarcinoma.

The CDR3 DNA reads TGTGCCAGCAAGCCGAATCCAGGACCCTACGAGCAGTACTTC. Its protein product is CASKPNPGPYEQYF. This sequence joins TRBV6-1 and TRBJ2-7, with D unresolved. V gave up 7 bases and J gave up 2 bases, with 15 bases separating them. The germline CDR1 and CDR2 sequences are MNHNS and SASEGT. The length of the CDR3 is 14 residues.

The genes are TRBV5-1 and TRBJ2-3; TRBD1 matches 8 bases. Per the germline V gene, CDR1 is SGHRS and CDR2 is YFSETQ. V was pared by 0 bases and J by 5 bases, with 2 bases of the junction left unmatched. CDR3 length: 14 amino acids. DNA of the CDR3: TGCGCCAGCAGCTTGGGGACAGGGAAAGATACGCAGTATTTT. Translation gives CASSLGTGKDTQYF.

Notes on this clone: The sample has other DNA sequences that encode this CDR3 too. The chain employs TRBV18 and TRBJ1-2; TRBD1 agrees at 11 bases. The trim removed 3 bases at V and 8 bases at J, leaving 5 bases unmatched. The CDR3 has 14 residues. CDR1 is KGHSH, CDR2 LQKENI, per germline. CDR3 sequence: CASSPGQGVRGYTF. CDR3 coding DNA: TGTGCCAGCTCACCGGGACAGGGGGTACGGGGCTACACCTTC.

CDR3 sequence (DNA): TGTGCCACCAGCAGAGATCCCATTTCGGGGGGCTACAATGAGCAGTTCTTC. It yields the protein CATSRDPISGGYNEQFF. V is TRBV15 and J is TRBJ2-1, with 7 nucleotides matching TRBD2. This CDR3 spans 17 amino acids. Germline CDR1 and CDR2: LNHNV and YYDKDF (reference sequence). The V segment lost 0 bases and the J segment 3 bases; nucleotides outside the gene matches: 8.

This chain uses TRBV27 with TRBJ1-2; TRBD1 aligns across 11 bases. V lost 6 bases to trimming and J lost 8 bases; unmatched junction nucleotides: 8. Germline CDR1 and CDR2: MNHEY and SMNVEV (reference sequence). This CDR3 has 14 amino acids. For the CDR3, the DNA is TGTGCCAGCAGCCGGACAGGGGGCCGCTTCGGCTACACCTTC. Encoded protein: CASSRTGGRFGYTF.

V usage is TRBV7-2 and J usage is TRBJ1-4; D may be TRBD1 (5 bases). CDR1 and CDR2 from the germline V gene are SGHTA and FQGNSA. The CDR3 runs to 17 residues. V was pared by 0 bases and J by 8 bases, with 19 bases between. The CDR3 is CASSLAYGRVRGEKLFF. CDR3 in DNA: TGTGCCAGCAGCTTAGCGTACGGCAGGGTACGAGGAGAAAAACTGTTTTTT.

For the CDR3, the DNA is TGTGCCAGTAGCCGGCCCCCGGGTAACAATCAGCCCCAGCATTTT. Translating gives CASSRPPGNNQPQHF. This chain uses TRBV19 with TRBJ1-5; D is unresolved. Germline V gene data show CDR1 as LNHDA and CDR2 as SQIVND (reference sequence). Between the trimmed V and J ends, which lost 6 bases and 3 bases, there was a span of 15 bases. The CDR3 consists of 15 residues.

This chain connects TRBV30 to TRBJ2-3; D is ambiguous. The CDR3 loop spans 14 amino acids. Trimming stripped 0 bases from V and 2 bases from J, with 9 bases between. Looked up from germline, CDR1 is GTSNPN and CDR2 is SVGIG (reference sequence). CDR3 region: CAWSVSHPTDTQYF. Here the CDR3 DNA reads TGTGCCTGGAGTGTAAGCCACCCCACAGATACGCAGTATTTT. The full variable domain, rest sourced from reference TRBV30 and TRBJ2-3, is SQTIHQWPATLVQPVGSPLSLECTVEGTSNPNLYWYRQAAGRGLQLLFYSVGIGQISSEVPQNLSASRPQDRQFILSSKKLLLSDSGFYLCAWSVSHPTDTQYFGPGTRLTVL.

Only one count was recorded for this clone. The J gene is TRBJ2-1, the V gene TRBV27; tentatively, D is TRBD2 (5 bases). Trimming removed 6 bases from V and 10 bases from J, with 19 bases in between. Germline V gene data show CDR1 as MNHEY and CDR2 as SMNVEV (reference sequence). This CDR3 is 14 amino acids long. DNA for the CDR3: TGTGCCAGCAGCGAGGGTATCCGAGCAAGGGAGCAGTTCTTC. This translates into CASSEGIRAREQFF.

The chain combines TRBV12-5 with TRBJ1-1; D is ambiguous. The germline gives CDR1 LGHNT, CDR2 FRNRAP. V gave up 6 bases and J gave up 10 bases, with 15 bases separating them. This CDR3 region has 12 residues. The CDR3 region is CASGPSSPAAFF. Here the CDR3 DNA reads TGTGCTAGTGGACCTTCGTCCCCGGCAGCTTTCTTT.

V usage is TRBV18 and J usage is TRBJ2-7; no clear D gene. The CDR3 has 11 residues. Trimming shortened V by 5 bases and J by 3 bases, and 5 bases separated the two germline ends. Germline V CDR1 and CDR2: KGHSH, LQKENI. The CDR3 nucleotides read TGTGCCAGCTCAAGCAGCTACGAGCAGTACTTC. Protein sequence: CASSSSYEQYF.